This record covers a single T cell receptor beta chain. Its cognate antigen is unknown. This specimen comes from a study of vaccination and CD4 T cells after COVID-19. Study summary: Convalescent patients gave post-COVID blood a median approximately 100 days post-diagnosis, range 35 to 161.

The treatment: approximately nine-day PBMC culture with coronavirus spike peptide pools or control peptides (ViraFEST assay). The study sequenced cultured CD4+ T cell DNA using the Oncomine TCR Beta short-read assay. TCRdb recomputed calls from the PCR reads with MiXCR, one row per CDR3 protein. The sample has roughly 14,000 distinct CDR3 sequences, roughly 50% seen once. The germline V gene has CDR1 DFQATT and CDR2 SNEGSKA (reference sequence). This CDR3 has 18 amino acids. This material consisted of CD4+ T cells from blood, cultured in vitro, taken before SARS-CoV-2 vaccination. The clonotype originates from a human donor who had recovered from COVID-19. The V call is TRBV20-1, the J call TRBJ2-4; 11 bases are a match to TRBD2. The CDR3 DNA is TGCAGCTGCCTATCCCCGGGACTAGCGGATGTTCTCAAAAACATTCAGTACTTC. This sequence encodes CSCLSPGLADVLKNIQYF.